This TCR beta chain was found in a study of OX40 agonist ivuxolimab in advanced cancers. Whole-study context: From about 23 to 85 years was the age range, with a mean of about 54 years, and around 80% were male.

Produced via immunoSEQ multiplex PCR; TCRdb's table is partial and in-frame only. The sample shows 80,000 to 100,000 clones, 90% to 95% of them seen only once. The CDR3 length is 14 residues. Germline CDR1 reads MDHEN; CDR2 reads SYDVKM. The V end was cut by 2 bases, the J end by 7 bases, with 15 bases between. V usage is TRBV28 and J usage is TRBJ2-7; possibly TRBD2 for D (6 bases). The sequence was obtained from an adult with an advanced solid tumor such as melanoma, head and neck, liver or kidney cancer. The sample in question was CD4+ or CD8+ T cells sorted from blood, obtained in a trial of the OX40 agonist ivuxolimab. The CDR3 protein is CASSLGRGGLEQYF. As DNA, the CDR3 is TGTGCCAGCAGTTTAGGGCGGGGCGGGTTGGAGCAGTACTTC. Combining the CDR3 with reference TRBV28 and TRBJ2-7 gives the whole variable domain DVKVTQSSRYLVKRTGEKVFLECVQDMDHENMFWYRQDPGLGLRLIYFSYDVKMKEKGDIPEGYSVSREKKERFSLILESASTNQTSMYLCASSLGRGGLEQYFGPGTRLTVT.